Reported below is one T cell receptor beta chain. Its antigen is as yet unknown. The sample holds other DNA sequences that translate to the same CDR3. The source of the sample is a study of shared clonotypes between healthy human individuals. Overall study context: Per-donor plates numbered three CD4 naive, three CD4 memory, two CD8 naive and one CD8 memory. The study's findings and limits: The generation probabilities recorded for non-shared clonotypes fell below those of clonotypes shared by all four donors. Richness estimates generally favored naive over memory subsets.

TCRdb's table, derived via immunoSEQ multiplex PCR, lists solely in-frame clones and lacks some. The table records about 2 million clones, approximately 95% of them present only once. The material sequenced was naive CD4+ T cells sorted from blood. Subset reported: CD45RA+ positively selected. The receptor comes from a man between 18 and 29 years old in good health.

CDR3 in amino acids: CASSLVFSYEQYF. CDR3 DNA: TGTGCCAGCAGCTTAGTGTTCTCCTACGAGCAGTACTTC. The gene calls are TRBV7-2 and TRBJ2-7; no reliable D call. The length of the CDR3 is 13 residues. The ends were cut back, 1 base at V and 0 bases at J, with 4 bases in the middle. Germline V gene data show CDR1 as SGHTA and CDR2 as FQGNSA.